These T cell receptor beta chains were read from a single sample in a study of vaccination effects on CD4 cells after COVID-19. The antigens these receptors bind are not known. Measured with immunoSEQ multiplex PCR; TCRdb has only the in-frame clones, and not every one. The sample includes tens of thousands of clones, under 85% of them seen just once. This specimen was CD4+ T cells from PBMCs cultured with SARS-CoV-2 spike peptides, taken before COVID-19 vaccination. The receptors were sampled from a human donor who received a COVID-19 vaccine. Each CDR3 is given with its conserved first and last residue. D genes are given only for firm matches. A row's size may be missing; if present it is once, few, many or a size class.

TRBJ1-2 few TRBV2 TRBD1 CASSEDRALYGYTF TGTGCCAGCAGTGAGGACAGGGCCCTCTATGGCTACACCTTC
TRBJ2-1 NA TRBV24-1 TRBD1 CATSDSGTGGSYNEQFF TGTGCCACCAGTGATTCCGGGACAGGGGGCTCCTACAATGAGCAGTTCTTC
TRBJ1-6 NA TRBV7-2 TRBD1 CASSLVWTGSPLHF TGTGCCAGCAGCTTAGTATGGACAGGCTCACCCCTCCACTTT
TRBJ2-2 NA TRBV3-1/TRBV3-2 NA CASSPRTNTGELFF TGTGCCAGCAGCCCCCGGACGAACACCGGGGAGCTGTTTTTT
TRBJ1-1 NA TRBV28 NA CASSLFGGEAFF TGTGCCAGCAGTTTATTTGGTGGTGAAGCTTTCTTT
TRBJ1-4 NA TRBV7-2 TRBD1 CASSYYRGRMTNEKLFF TGTGCCAGCAGCTATTACAGGGGGAGGATGACTAATGAAAAACTGTTTTTT
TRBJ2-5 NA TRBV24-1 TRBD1 CATSQGRGETQYF TGTGCCACCAGTCAAGGCAGGGGGGAGACCCAGTACTTC
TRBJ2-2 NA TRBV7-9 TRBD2 CASSLASGGNTGELFF TGTGCCAGCAGCTTAGCCTCGGGGGGGAACACCGGGGAGCTGTTTTTT
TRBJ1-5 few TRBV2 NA CASRGTGYQPQHF TGTGCCAGCAGGGGAACAGGGTATCAGCCCCAGCATTTT
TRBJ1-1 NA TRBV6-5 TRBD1 CASSYARDREAFF TGTGCCAGCAGTTACGCCCGGGACAGGGAGGCTTTCTTT
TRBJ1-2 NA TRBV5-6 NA CASSSMRESNYGYTF TGTGCCAGCAGCTCGATGAGGGAATCCAACTATGGCTACACCTTC
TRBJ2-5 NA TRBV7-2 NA CASSLKFGSVAYPETQYF TGTGCCAGCAGCTTAAAGTTCGGTAGCGTTGCCTACCCAGAGACCCAGTACTTC
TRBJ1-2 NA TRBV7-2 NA CASSFQVNYGYTF TGTGCCAGCAGCTTCCAGGTTAACTATGGCTACACCTTC
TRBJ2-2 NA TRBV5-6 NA CASSLRAGKNTGELFF TGTGCCAGCAGCCTGAGGGCGGGAAAAAACACCGGGGAGCTGTTTTTT
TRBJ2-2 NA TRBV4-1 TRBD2 CASSQYRLAGVAGELFF TGCGCCAGCAGCCAATATCGACTAGCGGGAGTAGCCGGGGAGCTGTTTTTT
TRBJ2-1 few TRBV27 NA CASTGRNYNEQFF TGTGCCAGCACGGGCCGAAACTACAATGAGCAGTTCTTC
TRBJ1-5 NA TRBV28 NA CASTPGGSGRQPQHF TGTGCCAGCACCCCGGGGGGGTCTGGGCGTCAGCCCCAGCATTTT
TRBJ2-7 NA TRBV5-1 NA CASSLDTNGPYEQYF TGCGCCAGCAGCTTGGACACCAATGGGCCCTACGAGCAGTACTTC
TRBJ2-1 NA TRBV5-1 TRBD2 CASSLGSSGIHNEQFF TGCGCCAGCAGCTTGGGTTCCAGCGGGATCCACAATGAGCAGTTCTTC
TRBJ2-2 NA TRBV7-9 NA CASSPYTGELFF TGTGCCAGCAGCCCATACACCGGGGAGCTGTTTTTT
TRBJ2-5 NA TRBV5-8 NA CASSLGFGETQYF TGTGCCAGCAGCTTGGGCTTCGGAGAGACCCAGTACTTC
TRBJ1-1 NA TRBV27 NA CASSPGRAMNTEAFF TGTGCCAGCAGCCCGGGACGGGCCATGAACACTGAAGCTTTCTTT
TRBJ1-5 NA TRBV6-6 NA CASRPRGALVQPQHF TGTGCCAGCAGACCCAGGGGAGCCCTCGTACAGCCCCAGCATTTT
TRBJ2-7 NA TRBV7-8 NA CASSHVSREQYF TGTGCCAGCAGCCACGTGTCGCGTGAGCAGTACTTC
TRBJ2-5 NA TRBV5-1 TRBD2 CASSLAGREGETQYF TGCGCCAGCAGCTTGGCCGGGAGGGAGGGAGAGACCCAGTACTTC